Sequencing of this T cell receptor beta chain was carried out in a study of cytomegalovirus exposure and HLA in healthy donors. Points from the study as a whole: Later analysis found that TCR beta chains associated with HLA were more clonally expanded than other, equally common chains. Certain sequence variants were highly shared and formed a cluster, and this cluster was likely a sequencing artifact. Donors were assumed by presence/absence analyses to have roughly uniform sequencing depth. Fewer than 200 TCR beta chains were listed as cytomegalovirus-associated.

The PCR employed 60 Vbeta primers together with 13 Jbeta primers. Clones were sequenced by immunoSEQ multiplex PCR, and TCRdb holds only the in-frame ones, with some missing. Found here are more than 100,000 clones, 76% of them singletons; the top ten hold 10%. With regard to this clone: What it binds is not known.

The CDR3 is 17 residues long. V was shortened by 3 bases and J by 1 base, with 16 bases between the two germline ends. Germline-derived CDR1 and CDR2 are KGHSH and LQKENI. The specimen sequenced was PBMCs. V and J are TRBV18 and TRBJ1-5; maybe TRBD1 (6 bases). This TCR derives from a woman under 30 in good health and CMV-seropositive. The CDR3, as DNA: TGTGCCAGCTCACCTCAAAGAGGGGGGGCGAGCAATCAGCCCCAGCATTTT. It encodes CASSPQRGGASNQPQHF. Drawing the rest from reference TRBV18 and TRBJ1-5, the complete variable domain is NAGVMQNPRHLVRRRGQEARLRCSPMKGHSHVYWYRQLPEEGLKFMVYLQKENIIDESGMPKERFSAEFPKEGPSILRIQQVVRGDSAAYFCASSPQRGGASNQPQHFGDGTRLSIL.